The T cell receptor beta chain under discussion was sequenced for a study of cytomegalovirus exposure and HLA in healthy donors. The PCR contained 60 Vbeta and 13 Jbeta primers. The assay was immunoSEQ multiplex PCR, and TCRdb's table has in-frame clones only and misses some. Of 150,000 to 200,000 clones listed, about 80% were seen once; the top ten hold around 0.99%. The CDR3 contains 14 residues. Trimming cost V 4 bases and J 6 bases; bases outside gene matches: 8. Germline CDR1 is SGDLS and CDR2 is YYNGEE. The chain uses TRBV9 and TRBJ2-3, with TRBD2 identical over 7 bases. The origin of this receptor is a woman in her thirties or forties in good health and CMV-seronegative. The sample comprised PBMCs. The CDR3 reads CASSTDGGSDTQYF. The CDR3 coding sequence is TGTGCCAGCAGCACGGACGGGGGGTCGGATACGCAGTATTTT.